This is a list of T cell receptor beta chains from one sample in a study of T cells in Graves' hyperthyroidism and ophthalmopathy. Using its own MiXCR run on the multiplex PCR reads, TCRdb lists one record per CDR3 protein. The sample has about half a million distinct CDR3 sequences, roughly 15% seen once. Sequencing was carried out using blood. Receptors were obtained from a woman in her twenties or thirties with Graves' ophthalmopathy. The CDR3 runs from the conserved cysteine through the conserved F or W. Each record gives: J gene, V gene, clone size, D gene, CDR3 protein, CDR3 DNA. A D gene is named only where the DNA matches it firmly. Size values are once, few and many counts, or a class for expanded clones, and some rows have none.

>TRBJ2-1|TRBV24-1|.|.
CATSDFYERVHEQFF
TGTGCCACCAGTGATTTCTACGAGCGGGTCCATGAGCAGTTCTTC
>TRBJ1-5|TRBV7-8|many|.
CASSTLFGAGDQPQHF
TGTGCCAGCAGCACATTATTTGGGGCGGGGGATCAGCCCCAGCATTTT
>TRBJ2-3|TRBV6-1|many|TRBD1
CASSQDRASTDTQYF
TGTGCCAGCAGCCAAGACAGGGCTTCCACAGATACGCAGTATTTT
>TRBJ2-3|TRBV6-1|.|.
CASSDRGRIGDTQYF
TGTGCCAGCAGCGATCGGGGGAGAATAGGAGATACGCAGTATTTT
>TRBJ2-7|TRBV4-2|.|TRBD1
CASSQAILGQEYEQYF
TGTGCCAGCAGCCAAGCGATCCTGGGACAGGAATACGAGCAGTACTTC
>TRBJ2-1|TRBV19|.|TRBD2
CASSTLAGNEQFF
TGTGCCAGTAGTACTCTAGCGGGCAATGAGCAGTTCTTC
>TRBJ2-3|TRBV7-9|few|TRBD2
CASSSSDSSGSTDTQYF
TGTGCCAGCAGCTCGAGCGACTCTAGCGGAAGCACAGATACGCAGTATTTT
>TRBJ2-1|TRBV19|.|TRBD2
CASTGLAGPYNEQFF
TGTGCCAGTACGGGGCTAGCGGGCCCTTACAATGAGCAGTTCTTC
>TRBJ2-3|TRBV6-1|.|.
CASRSKSTDTQYF
TGTGCCAGCAGATCGAAGAGCACAGATACGCAGTATTTT
>TRBJ1-2|TRBV19|.|TRBD1
CASLPRTGVYGYTF
TGTGCCAGTCTGCCTCGGACAGGGGTCTATGGCTACACCTTC
>TRBJ2-3|TRBV20-1|.|TRBD2
CSAGNLAGVTDTQYF
TGCAGTGCTGGGAATTTAGCGGGAGTCACAGATACGCAGTATTTT
>TRBJ2-7|TRBV7-2|many|.
CASSLWDATHYEQYF
TGTGCCAGCAGCTTATGGGATGCCACCCACTACGAGCAGTACTTC
>TRBJ2-7|TRBV13|many|TRBD2
CASSTRTSGTYEQYF
TGTGCCAGCAGCACCAGGACTAGCGGCACCTACGAGCAGTACTTC
>TRBJ1-1|TRBV9|many|TRBD1
CASSDDRGGKNTEAFF
TGTGCCAGCAGCGACGACAGAGGGGGCAAGAACACTGAAGCTTTCTTT
>TRBJ2-1|TRBV20-1|many|.
CSARDRRDWYNEQFF
TGCAGTGCTAGAGATCGGCGGGATTGGTATAATGAGCAGTTCTTC
>TRBJ2-5|TRBV4-1|.|.
CASSQIAGQETQYF
TGCGCCAGCAGCCAAATCGCAGGGCAAGAGACCCAGTACTTC
>TRBJ1-1|TRBV7-2|many|.
CASSLEPDTDEAFF
TGTGCCAGCAGCTTAGAACCAGACACAGATGAAGCTTTCTTT
>TRBJ1-1|TRBV4-3|.|.
CASSQDSQATGTEAFF
TGCGCCAGCAGCCAAGATAGCCAGGCAACTGGGACTGAAGCTTTCTTT
>TRBJ2-1|TRBV6-2/TRBV6-3|few|.
CASNPVGDHNEQFF
TGTGCCAGCAATCCGGTGGGGGATCACAATGAGCAGTTCTTC
>TRBJ1-4|TRBV20-1|few|.
CSARGPIWGGDREKLFF
TGCAGTGCTAGAGGTCCAATCTGGGGGGGAGACAGGGAAAAACTGTTTTTT
>TRBJ2-3|TRBV10-1|.|.
CASRGDGGTDTQYF
TGCGCCAGCAGAGGGGACGGTGGGACAGATACGCAGTATTTT
>TRBJ1-1|TRBV4-1|many|.
CASSLSPGLSTEAFF
TGCGCCAGCAGCCTCTCGCCAGGGCTTAGCACTGAAGCTTTCTTT
>TRBJ2-4|TRBV19|.|TRBD2
CASSMTSGDIQYF
TGTGCCAGTAGTATGACTAGCGGAGACATTCAGTACTTC
>TRBJ2-1|TRBV28|.|TRBD2
CASSQPGLAGGPGNEQFF
TGTGCCAGCAGTCAGCCGGGACTAGCGGGAGGGCCCGGGAATGAGCAGTTCTTC
>TRBJ2-7|TRBV3-1|many|.
CASSHRGLSSYEQYF
TGTGCCAGCAGCCATAGAGGATTGAGCTCCTACGAGCAGTACTTC
>TRBJ2-7|TRBV4-2|.|.
CASSPYDTSSYEQYF
TGTGCCAGCAGCCCCTATGATACTAGCTCCTACGAGCAGTACTTC
>TRBJ1-5|TRBV6-1|.|TRBD1
CASSEASGTGRSQPQHF
TGTGCCAGCAGTGAAGCCTCGGGGACAGGGCGCAGTCAGCCCCAGCATTTT
>TRBJ1-1|TRBV28|.|.
CASSPGTGWVRMNTEAFF
TGTGCCAGCAGCCCCGGGACTGGGTGGGTGAGGATGAACACTGAAGCTTTCTTT
>TRBJ1-1|TRBV18|many|.
CASLRDTSEAFF
TGTGCCAGCTTACGGGACACCTCTGAAGCTTTCTTT
>TRBJ2-2|TRBV27|many|TRBD2
CASPQKRENTGELFF
TGTGCCAGCCCCCAGAAGCGGGAGAACACCGGGGAGCTGTTTTTT
>TRBJ2-4|TRBV30|many|.
CAFDGGGIDIQYF
TGTGCCTTTGACGGCGGTGGGATTGACATTCAGTACTTC
>TRBJ2-2|TRBV10-2|.|.
CASRLDSSNTGELFF
TGCGCCAGCAGGTTAGACAGTTCAAACACCGGGGAGCTGTTTTTT
>TRBJ2-1|TRBV30|many|.
CAWSVWGAVSYNEQFF
TGTGCCTGGAGTGTATGGGGGGCAGTCTCCTACAATGAGCAGTTCTTC
>TRBJ2-1|TRBV4-3|.|TRBD2
CASSSLGGRPYNEQFF
TGCGCCAGCAGTTCCTTGGGCGGGAGGCCCTACAATGAGCAGTTCTTC
>TRBJ2-1|TRBV4-3|.|.
CASSQERLRSVGEQFF
TGCGCCAGCAGCCAAGAGCGTTTAAGAAGTGTGGGTGAGCAGTTCTTC
>TRBJ1-2|TRBV29-1|.|.
CSLLGLDGYTF
TGCAGCCTCTTGGGGCTGGATGGCTACACCTTC
>TRBJ2-5|TRBV29-1|.|TRBD1
CSVEAYGTGAYF
TGCAGCGTTGAGGCTTACGGGACAGGGGCCTACTTC
>TRBJ2-3|TRBV5-1|many|.
CASSSGSDVTDTQYF
TGCGCCAGCAGCTCGGGTTCTGATGTAACAGATACGCAGTATTTT
>TRBJ2-2|TRBV6-2/TRBV6-3|few|.
CASSYGSGELFF
TGTGCCAGCAGTTACGGATCCGGGGAGCTGTTTTTT
>TRBJ2-7|TRBV18|.|.
CASSPLQKAQSYEQYF
TGTGCCAGCTCACCACTACAGAAAGCGCAATCCTACGAGCAGTACTTC
>TRBJ2-3|TRBV7-2|many|.
CASSPLGGYTDTQYF
TGTGCCAGCAGCCCTCTAGGCGGATACACAGATACGCAGTATTTT
>TRBJ2-1|TRBV20-1|many|.
CSASKASSYNEQFF
TGCAGTGCTAGTAAGGCGAGCTCCTACAATGAGCAGTTCTTC
>TRBJ2-5|TRBV28|many|.
CASSSGRAGETQYF
TGTGCCAGCAGTTCGGGCAGAGCAGGAGAGACCCAGTACTTC
>TRBJ2-1|TRBV19|.|TRBD1
CASSMGQGDNEQFF
TGTGCCAGTAGTATGGGACAGGGGGACAATGAGCAGTTCTTC
>TRBJ2-2|TRBV7-8|.|.
CASSFRASPKLFF
TGTGCCAGCAGCTTTCGGGCTTCGCCCAAGCTGTTTTTT
>TRBJ2-1|TRBV19|.|.
CASSIAAGAVGQFF
TGTGCCAGTAGTATTGCGGCGGGGGCCGTGGGGCAGTTCTTC